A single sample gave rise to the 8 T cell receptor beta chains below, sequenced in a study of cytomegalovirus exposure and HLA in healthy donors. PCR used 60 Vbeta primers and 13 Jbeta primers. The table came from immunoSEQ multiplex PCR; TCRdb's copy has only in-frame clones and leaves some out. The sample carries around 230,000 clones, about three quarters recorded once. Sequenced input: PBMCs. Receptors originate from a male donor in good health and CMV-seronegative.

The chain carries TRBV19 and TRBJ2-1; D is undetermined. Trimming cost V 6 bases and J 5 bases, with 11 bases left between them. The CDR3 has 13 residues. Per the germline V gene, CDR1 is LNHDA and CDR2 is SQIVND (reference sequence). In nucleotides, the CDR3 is TGTGCCAGTAGAAATGACTTACACAATGAGCAGTTCTTC. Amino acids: CASRNDLHNEQFF.

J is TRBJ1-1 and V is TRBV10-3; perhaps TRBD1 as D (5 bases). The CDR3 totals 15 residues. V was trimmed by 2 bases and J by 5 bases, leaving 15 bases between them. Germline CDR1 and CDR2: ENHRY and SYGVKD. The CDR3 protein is CAISEPAQGGTEAFF. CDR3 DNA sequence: TGTGCCATCAGTGAGCCGGCCCAGGGAGGAACTGAAGCTTTCTTT.

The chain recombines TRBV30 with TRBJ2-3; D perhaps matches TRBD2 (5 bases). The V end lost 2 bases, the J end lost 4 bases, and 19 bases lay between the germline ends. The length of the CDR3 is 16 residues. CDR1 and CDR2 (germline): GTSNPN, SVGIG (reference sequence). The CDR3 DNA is TGTGCCTGGAGTCTTGCAGGACGACTATCCCCAGATACGCAGTATTTT. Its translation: CAWSLAGRLSPDTQYF. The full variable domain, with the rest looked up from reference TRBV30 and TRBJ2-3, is SQTIHQWPATLVQPVGSPLSLECTVEGTSNPNLYWYRQAAGRGLQLLFYSVGIGQISSEVPQNLSASRPQDRQFILSSKKLLLSDSGFYLCAWSLAGRLSPDTQYFGPGTRLTVL.

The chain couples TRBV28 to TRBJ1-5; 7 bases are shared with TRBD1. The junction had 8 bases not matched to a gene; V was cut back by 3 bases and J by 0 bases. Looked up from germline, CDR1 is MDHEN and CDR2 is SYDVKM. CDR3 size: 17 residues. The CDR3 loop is CASSLLGDSYSNQPQHF. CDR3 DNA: TGTGCCAGCAGTTTGTTGGGGGACAGTTATAGCAATCAGCCCCAGCATTTT. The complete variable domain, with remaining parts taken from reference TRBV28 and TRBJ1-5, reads DVKVTQSSRYLVKRTGEKVFLECVQDMDHENMFWYRQDPGLGLRLIYFSYDVKMKEKGDIPEGYSVSREKKERFSLILESASTNQTSMYLCASSLLGDSYSNQPQHFGDGTRLSIL.

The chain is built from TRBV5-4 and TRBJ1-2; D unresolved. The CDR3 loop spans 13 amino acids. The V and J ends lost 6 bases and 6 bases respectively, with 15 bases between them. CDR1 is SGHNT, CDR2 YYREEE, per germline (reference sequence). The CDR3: CASKRTPSDGYTF. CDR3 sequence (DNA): TGTGCCAGCAAGCGGACCCCGAGCGATGGCTACACCTTC.

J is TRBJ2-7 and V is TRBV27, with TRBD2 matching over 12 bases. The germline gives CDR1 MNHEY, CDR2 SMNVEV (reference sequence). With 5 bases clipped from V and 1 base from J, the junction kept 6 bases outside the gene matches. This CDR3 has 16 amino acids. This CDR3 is CASSRTGTSGSYEQYF. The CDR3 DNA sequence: TGTGCCAGCAGTCGAACCGGGACTAGCGGGTCCTACGAGCAGTACTTC.

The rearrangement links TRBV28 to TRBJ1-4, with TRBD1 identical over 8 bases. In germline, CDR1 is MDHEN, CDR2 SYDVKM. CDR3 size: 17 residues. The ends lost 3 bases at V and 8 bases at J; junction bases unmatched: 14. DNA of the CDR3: TGTGCCAGCAGTTTTCGGTCTTTTGGACAGGGAGGAGAAAAACTGTTTTTT. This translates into CASSFRSFGQGGEKLFF. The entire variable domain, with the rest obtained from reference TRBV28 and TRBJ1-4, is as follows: DVKVTQSSRYLVKRTGEKVFLECVQDMDHENMFWYRQDPGLGLRLIYFSYDVKMKEKGDIPEGYSVSREKKERFSLILESASTNQTSMYLCASSFRSFGQGGEKLFFGSGTQLSVL.

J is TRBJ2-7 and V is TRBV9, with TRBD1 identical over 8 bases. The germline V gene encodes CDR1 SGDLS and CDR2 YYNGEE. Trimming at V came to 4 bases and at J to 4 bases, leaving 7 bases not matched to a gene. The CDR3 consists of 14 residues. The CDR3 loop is CASSKRTGLYEQYF. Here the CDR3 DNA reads TGTGCCAGCAGCAAACGGACAGGGCTGTACGAGCAGTACTTC.